This T cell receptor (beta chain) appears in the sequencing data of a study of T cell responses to AZD1222 COVID-19 vaccine. Findings and caveats of the study: Donor demographics were predominantly white British with a female majority; clonal diversity may be underestimated. Repertoire collection took place solely once the T cell response had peaked. Spike-specific TCR breadth and depth rose after two AZD1222 doses.

To note about this clone: Its antigen remains unidentified.

From germline, CDR1 is KGHSH and CDR2 LQKENI. V shed 4 bases and J 10 bases; nucleotides not matched to a gene: 9. This CDR3 comprises 14 residues. The method was immunoSEQ multiplex PCR; TCRdb's version includes in-frame clones alone and lacks a portion of them. The sample consists of 150,000 to 200,000 clones, almost 95% of them appearing once. The starting material was peripheral blood, obtained on day 0 of AZD1222 vaccination. The sequence was collected from an adult in good health. V and J are TRBV18 and TRBJ1-4; 7 bases match TRBD1. The CDR3 DNA reads as TGTGCCAGCTCACATCGGGACAGTAGTGGAAAACTGTTTTTT. This codes for CASSHRDSSGKLFF.